This passage covers 24 T cell receptor beta chains from one sample sequenced in a study of T cells in Graves' hyperthyroidism and ophthalmopathy. It was RNA transcripts that yielded the amplified TCR beta CDR3 regions. The HTBI set primed first-round TCR CDR3 RT-PCR. TCRdb reanalysed the multiplex PCR reads using MiXCR and keeps one entry per CDR3 protein. The sample yields about 590,000 distinct CDR3 sequences, less than 20% seen once. The source material was blood. These TCRs come from a woman aged 30 to 39 with Graves' hyperthyroidism.

In this sample, this clonotype turned up a few times. V usage is TRBV19 and J usage is TRBJ2-4; possibly TRBD1 for D (5 bases). CDR1 is LNHDA and CDR2 is SQIVND in the germline V gene (reference sequence). The V gene lost 6 bases and the J gene lost 0 bases, with 6 bases spanning the gap. The CDR3 is 13 amino acids. CDR3 sequence (DNA): TGTGCCAGTAGGGGGCTAGCCAAAAACATTCAGTACTTC. Translating it yields CASRGLAKNIQYF.

As for this clonotype: This may be a read error, as it is one base from a much larger clone. The V and J genes are TRBV11-1 and TRBJ2-3; no definite D call. CDR3 length equals 15 residues. Germline CDR1 SGHAT, CDR2 FQDESV (reference sequence). Trimming shortened V by 3 bases and J by 2 bases, and 12 bases separated the two germline ends. CDR3 in DNA: TGTGCCAGCAGCTTTCGAGTTGCGGCCACAGATACGCAGTATTTT. Translation: CASSFRVAATDTQYF.

This clonotype appeared a few times. The chain uses TRBV6-5 and TRBJ2-1, with TRBD2 identical over 7 bases. CDR1 and CDR2 from the germline V gene are MNHEY and SVGAGI. The CDR3 runs 15 residues. V shed 1 base and J 3 bases; nucleotides not matched to a gene: 3. The chain's CDR3 is CASSYLGGGYNEQFF. CDR3 nucleotides: TGTGCCAGCAGTTACTTGGGGGGGGGCTACAATGAGCAGTTCTTC.

This clonotype has at least ten counts. The V and J genes are TRBV20-1 and TRBJ1-5, with 8 nucleotides matching TRBD1. The germline CDR1 and CDR2 sequences are DFQATT and SNEGSKA (reference sequence). V was pared by 3 bases and J by 5 bases, with 12 bases of the junction left unmatched. CDR3 length: 16 amino acids. CDR3 region: CSARGGRQGAHQPQHF. The CDR3 DNA follows: TGCAGTGCTAGGGGAGGGCGGCAGGGGGCCCATCAGCCCCAGCATTTT.

The genes are TRBV7-6 and TRBJ2-3, with TRBD2 matching over 12 bases. The length of the CDR3 is 16 residues. Germline-derived CDR1 and CDR2 are SGHVS and FNYEAQ. V shed 4 bases and J 5 bases; nucleotides not matched to a gene: 7. CDR3 region: CASSSAGLAGIDTQYF. In nucleotides, the CDR3 is TGTGCCAGCAGCTCAGCGGGACTAGCGGGTATAGATACGCAGTATTTT.

This clonotype occurred many times. This chain uses TRBV4-1 with TRBJ2-7; 7 bases line up with TRBD1. The junction had 9 bases not matched to a gene; V was cut back by 1 base and J by 6 bases. Germline-derived CDR1 and CDR2 are MGHRA and YSYEKL. CDR3 size: 15 residues. CDR3 DNA: TGCGCCAGCAGCCAAGTTGCACAGGGGCTCTCCGAGCAGTACTTC. This codes for CASSQVAQGLSEQYF.

Many counts were recorded for this clonotype. The rearrangement links TRBV5-1 to TRBJ2-3; TRBD1 might be the D (5 bases). Trimming took off 3 bases at V and 0 bases at J, with 17 bases between the two ends. In germline, CDR1 is SGHRS, CDR2 YFSETQ. The CDR3 has 17 residues. This CDR3 reads CASSSWIVAGSTDTQYF. The CDR3 DNA is TGCGCCAGCAGCTCATGGATAGTCGCAGGGAGCACAGATACGCAGTATTTT.

This clonotype was picked up a small number of times. The V call is TRBV20-1, the J call TRBJ2-1, with a tentative D call TRBD1 (6 bases). Per the germline V gene, CDR1 is DFQATT and CDR2 is SNEGSKA (reference sequence). Between the trimmed V and J ends, which lost 2 bases and 4 bases, there was a span of 15 bases. The CDR3 consists of 15 residues. CDR3: CSARPRGTLYNEQFF. CDR3 sequence (DNA): TGCAGTGCTAGACCCAGGGGTACCCTTTACAATGAGCAGTTCTTC.

The chain is built from TRBV5-1 and TRBJ2-2; D gene ambiguous. The CDR3 loop spans 14 amino acids. The V gene lost 2 bases and the J gene lost 4 bases, with 9 bases spanning the gap. From germline, CDR1 is SGHRS and CDR2 YFSETQ. The CDR3 DNA is TGCGCCAGCAGCTTCTGGGTGGGCACCGGGGAGCTGTTTTTT. Amino acids: CASSFWVGTGELFF.

The chain links TRBV20-1 to TRBJ1-1; D possibly corresponds to TRBD1 (6 bases). Germline values: CDR1 DFQATT, CDR2 SNEGSKA (reference sequence). The CDR3 loop spans 14 amino acids. Trimming stripped 6 bases from V and 4 bases from J, with 18 bases between. CDR3 protein: CSAINIQGSTEAFF. The DNA of the CDR3 is TGCAGTGCCATAAACATCCAGGGGAGCACTGAAGCTTTCTTT.

This clonotype was counted ten times or more. The chain carries TRBV20-1 and TRBJ2-7; D uncertain. V was trimmed by 3 bases and J by 3 bases, leaving 9 bases between them. The CDR3 loop spans 12 amino acids. Germline CDR1 is DFQATT and CDR2 is SNEGSKA (reference sequence). The CDR3 DNA is TGCAGTGCTAGCCGAGCGAACTACGAGCAGTACTTC. Its protein product is CSASRANYEQYF.

V gene TRBV6-1 combines with J gene TRBJ2-1; 16 positions match TRBD2. The CDR3 extends over 17 amino acids. In germline, CDR1 is MNHNS, CDR2 SASEGT. V trimming: 6 bases; J trimming: 8 bases; junction bases outside the gene matches: 10. This CDR3 is CASSQPGLAGGVDEQFF. The CDR3 coding sequence is TGTGCCAGCAGCCAACCGGGACTAGCGGGAGGGGTCGATGAGCAGTTCTTC.

This clonotype was found many times. The J gene is TRBJ2-3, the V gene TRBV2, with TRBD2 identical over 9 bases. The CDR3 runs to 15 residues. CDR1 SNHLY and CDR2 FYNNEI come from the germline V gene. With 1 base clipped from V and 7 bases from J, the junction kept 6 bases outside the gene matches. The CDR3 bases are TGTGCCAGCAGTGAAGGTGGCGGGAGGGCGAATACGCAGTATTTT. Encoded protein: CASSEGGGRANTQYF. The entire variable domain, with the rest obtained from reference TRBV2 and TRBJ2-3, is as follows: EPEVTQTPSHQVTQMGQEVILRCVPISNHLYFYWYRQILGQKVEFLVSFYNNEISEKSEIFDDQFSVERPDGSNFTLKIRSTKLEDSAMYFCASSEGGGRANTQYFGPGTRLTVL.

The table lists this clonotype with many counts. The chain couples TRBV10-2 to TRBJ1-2; no clear D. The germline V gene has CDR1 WSHSY and CDR2 SAAADI. V lost 1 base, J lost 1 base, and 10 bases lay in between. CDR3 size: 15 residues. The CDR3 bases are TGCGCCAGCAGTGAGTTGAGGAGAAGTAACTATGGCTACACCTTC. This sequence encodes CASSELRRSNYGYTF.

This clonotype was detected a few times. A much larger clone lies one base from this, so it may be a read error. V is TRBV11-2 and J is TRBJ2-5, with TRBD1 as a possible D gene (6 bases). Trimming removed 2 bases from V and 2 bases from J, with 12 bases in between. The germline V gene encodes CDR1 SGHAT and CDR2 FQNNGV. This CDR3 contains 15 residues. Here the CDR3 reads CASSLNPGAQETQYF. In nucleotides, the CDR3 is TGTGCCAGCAGCTTAAATCCAGGGGCACAAGAGACCCAGTACTTC.

This clonotype was counted only a few times. The chain links TRBV7-2 to TRBJ1-6; D unresolved. The CDR3 runs to 18 residues. V was pared by 0 bases and J by 7 bases, with 19 bases between. Germline CDR1 is SGHTA and CDR2 is FQGNSA. The DNA for the CDR3 is TGTGCCAGCAGCTTAGCCCCCCCCCAAGATTGGATGAATTCACCCCTCCACTTT. Residues: CASSLAPPQDWMNSPLHF.

In its sample, this clonotype was seen many times. The J gene is TRBJ2-3, the V gene TRBV20-1, with 7 positions matching TRBD1. The CDR3 is made up of 17 amino acids. Germline CDR1 reads DFQATT; CDR2 reads SNEGSKA (reference sequence). Trimming at V came to 1 base and at J to 2 bases, leaving 12 bases not matched to a gene. Written as DNA, the CDR3 is TGCAGTGCTAGAGGATCCCCCTTTAGGGGGCACACAGATACGCAGTATTTT. It specifies CSARGSPFRGHTDTQYF.

Comment on this clonotype: A read error may account for a junction end that differs from germline. The chain carries TRBV2 and TRBJ2-3; possible D gene TRBD1, 5 bases. Germline V lookup: CDR1 SNHLY, CDR2 FYNNEI. The CDR3 loop spans 14 amino acids. DNA of the CDR3: TGTGCCAGCAGTGATTTCAGGGTAACGGATACGCCGTATTTT. This gives the protein CASSDFRVTDTPYF.

This clonotype occurred many times. The CDR3 sequence: CATSVDNYGYTF. CDR3 nucleotides: TGTGCCACCAGCGTCGACAACTATGGCTACACCTTC. The chain links TRBV15 to TRBJ1-2; D uncertain. V gave up 5 bases and J gave up 2 bases, with 6 bases separating them. The CDR3 has 12 residues. The germline CDR1 and CDR2 sequences are LNHNV and YYDKDF (reference sequence).

The chain links TRBV9 to TRBJ1-6; 7 positions match TRBD1. The junction had 3 bases not matched to a gene; V was cut back by 4 bases and J by 8 bases. The CDR3 runs to 13 residues. Germline V gene data show CDR1 as SGDLS and CDR2 as YYNGEE. The CDR3 is CASSTTGDSPLHF. The DNA of the CDR3 is TGTGCCAGCAGCACCACAGGGGATTCACCCCTCCACTTT.

This clonotype showed up many times. The rearrangement uses TRBV11-2 and TRBJ2-2, with 8 bases identical to TRBD1. Germline-derived CDR1 and CDR2 are SGHAT and FQNNGV. The CDR3 length is 14 residues. V shed 3 bases, J shed 7 bases, and the junction held 4 bases outside the gene matches. CDR3 protein: CASSLQGAGGELFF. The DNA for the CDR3 is TGTGCCAGCAGCTTGCAGGGGGCGGGCGGGGAGCTGTTTTTT.

This clonotype was counted between two and nine times. A read error may be the cause here, since a much bigger clone is one base away. This CDR3 reads CASSQKGNTEAFF. DNA for the CDR3: TGTGCCAGCAGCCAGAAAGGGAACACTGAAGCTTTCTTT. The chain recombines TRBV14 with TRBJ1-1; D uncertain. The germline V gene has CDR1 SGHDN and CDR2 FVKESK. This CDR3 has 13 amino acids. Between the trimmed V and J ends, which lost 3 bases and 1 base, there was a span of 6 bases.

This clonotype was seen at least ten times. V gene TRBV7-3 combines with J gene TRBJ2-7; 8 bases are shared with TRBD2. Germline CDR1 and CDR2: SGHTA and FQGTGA. With 4 bases clipped from V and 7 bases from J, the junction kept 9 bases outside the gene matches. The CDR3 extends over 14 amino acids. CDR3 loop: CASSSSGGVSEQYF. The CDR3 DNA is TGTGCCAGCAGCTCCTCGGGAGGGGTTAGTGAGCAGTACTTC.

This clonotype was recorded a few times. This chain joins TRBV20-1 and TRBJ1-1; 9 bases are a match to TRBD1. V shed 4 bases, J shed 3 bases, and the junction held 3 bases outside the gene matches. CDR1 is DFQATT and CDR2 is SNEGSKA in the germline V gene (reference sequence). This CDR3 comprises 13 residues. CDR3 region: CSATWTGDTEAFF. The CDR3 DNA reads TGCAGTGCTACATGGACAGGGGACACTGAAGCTTTCTTT.